The sample holds one count of the clone carrying this T cell receptor (beta chain). What it binds is unknown. Clones were sequenced by immunoSEQ multiplex PCR, and TCRdb holds only the in-frame ones, with some missing. The sample includes tens of thousands of clones, about 90% seen only once; the top ten take approximately 6.8%. Sample time point: new active TB diagnosis, blood taken before or within 7 days of starting treatment. These data come from a study of T cells in tuberculosis. Broader study findings: Active tuberculosis alpha repertoires lay closer to GMM-specific TCRs than controls'. GEM motif frequencies gave 55% to 75% accuracy; the GMM repertoire gave approximately 90%. Active tuberculosis cases were adults; controls were adolescents.

The clonotype originates from an adult with tuberculosis. The specimen comprised PBMCs, sampled at tuberculosis diagnosis.

The DNA for the CDR3 is TGTGCCAGCAGTCTCCGGGACAGGGGGTCTGAAGCTTTCTTT. It codes for CASSLRDRGSEAFF. The chain joins TRBV27 to TRBJ1-1; 11 nucleotides agree with TRBD1. Germline values: CDR1 MNHEY, CDR2 SMNVEV (reference sequence). There are 14 residues in the CDR3. The trim removed 5 bases at V and 6 bases at J, leaving 5 bases unmatched.